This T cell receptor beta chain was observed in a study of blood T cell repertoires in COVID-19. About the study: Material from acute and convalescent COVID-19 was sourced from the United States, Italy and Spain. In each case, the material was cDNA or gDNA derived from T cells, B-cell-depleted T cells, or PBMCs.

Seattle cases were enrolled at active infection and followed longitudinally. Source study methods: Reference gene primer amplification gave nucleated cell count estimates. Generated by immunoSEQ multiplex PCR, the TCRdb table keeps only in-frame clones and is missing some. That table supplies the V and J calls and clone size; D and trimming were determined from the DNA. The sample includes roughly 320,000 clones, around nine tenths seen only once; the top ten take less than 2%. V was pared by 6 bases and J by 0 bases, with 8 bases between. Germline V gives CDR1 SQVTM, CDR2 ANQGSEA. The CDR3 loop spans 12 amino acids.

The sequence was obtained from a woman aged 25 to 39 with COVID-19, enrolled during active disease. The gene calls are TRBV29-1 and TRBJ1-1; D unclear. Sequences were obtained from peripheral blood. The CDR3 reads CSVEALNTEAFF. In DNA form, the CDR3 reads TGCAGCGTCGAGGCCTTGAACACTGAAGCTTTCTTT.